This TCR beta chain derives from a study of blood T cell repertoires in COVID-19. Study summary: Some COVID-19 samples were acute and others convalescent; all came from the United States, Italy and Spain. PBMCs, B-cell-depleted T cells, or T cells provided the cDNA or gDNA that made up the material.

Per the original methods: Estimates of nucleated cell counts were drawn from the amplification of reference gene primers. The protocol was immunoSEQ multiplex PCR, while the TCRdb copy is restricted to in-frame clones and leaves out a portion. V and J calls and clone size are given by that table; D and trimming were obtained from the DNA. The table shows about 170,000 clones, with just under 85% occurring only once. The germline V and J ends were trimmed by 5 bases and 11 bases, with 19 bases remaining between them. Germline V lookup: CDR1 MDHEN, CDR2 SYDVKM. The CDR3 is 14 residues long. Followed over time, Seattle patients had been enrolled while infection was active.

The origin of this receptor is a woman older than 75 with COVID-19, enrolled during active disease. Sequencing was performed on peripheral blood. V is TRBV28 and J is TRBJ1-5, with D unclear. CDR3 in amino acids: CASSGNMPGKSQHF. For the CDR3, the DNA is TGTGCCAGCAGTGGAAATATGCCCGGGAAGTCCCAGCATTTT.